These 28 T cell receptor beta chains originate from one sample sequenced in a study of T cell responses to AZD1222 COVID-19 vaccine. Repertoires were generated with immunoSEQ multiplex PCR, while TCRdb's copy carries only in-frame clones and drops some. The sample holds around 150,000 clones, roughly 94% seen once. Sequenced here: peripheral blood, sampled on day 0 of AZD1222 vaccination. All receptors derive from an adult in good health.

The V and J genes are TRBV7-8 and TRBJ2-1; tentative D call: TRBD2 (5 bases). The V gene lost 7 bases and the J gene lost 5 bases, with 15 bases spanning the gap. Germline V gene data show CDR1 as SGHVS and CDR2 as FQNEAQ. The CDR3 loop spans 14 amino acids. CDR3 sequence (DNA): TGTGCCAGCACTCAACTAGGAAACAACAATGAGCAGTTCTTC. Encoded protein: CASTQLGNNNEQFF.

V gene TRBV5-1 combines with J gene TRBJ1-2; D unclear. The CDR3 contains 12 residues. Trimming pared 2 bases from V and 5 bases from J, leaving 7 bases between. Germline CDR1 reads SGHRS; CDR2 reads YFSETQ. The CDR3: CASSLEEYGYTF. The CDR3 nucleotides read TGCGCCAGCAGCTTAGAGGAATATGGCTACACCTTC.

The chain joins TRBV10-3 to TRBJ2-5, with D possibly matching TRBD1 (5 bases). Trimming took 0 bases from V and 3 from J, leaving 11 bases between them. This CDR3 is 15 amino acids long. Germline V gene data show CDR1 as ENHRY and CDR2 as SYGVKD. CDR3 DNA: TGTGCCATCAGTGAGTCCTTGGACAATGAAGAGACCCAGTACTTC. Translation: CAISESLDNEETQYF.

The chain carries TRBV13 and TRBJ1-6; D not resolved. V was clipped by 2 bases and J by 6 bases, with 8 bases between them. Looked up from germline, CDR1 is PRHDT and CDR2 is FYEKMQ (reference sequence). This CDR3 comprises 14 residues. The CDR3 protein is CASSLRNINSPLHF. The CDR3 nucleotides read TGTGCCAGCAGCTTACGTAATATTAATTCACCCCTCCACTTT.

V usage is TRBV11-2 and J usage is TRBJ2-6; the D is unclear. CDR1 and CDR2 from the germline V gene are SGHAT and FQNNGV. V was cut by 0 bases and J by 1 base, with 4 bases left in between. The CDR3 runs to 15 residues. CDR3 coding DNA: TGTGCCAGCAGCTTAGAAGGGTCTGGGGCCAACGTCCTGACTTTC. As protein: CASSLEGSGANVLTF.

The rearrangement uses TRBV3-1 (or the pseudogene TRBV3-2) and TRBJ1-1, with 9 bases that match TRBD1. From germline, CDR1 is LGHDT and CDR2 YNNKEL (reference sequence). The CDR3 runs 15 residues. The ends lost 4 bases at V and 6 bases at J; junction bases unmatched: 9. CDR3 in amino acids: CASSLRAGQGAEAFF. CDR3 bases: TGTGCCAGCAGCCTCAGGGCGGGACAGGGAGCTGAAGCTTTCTTT.

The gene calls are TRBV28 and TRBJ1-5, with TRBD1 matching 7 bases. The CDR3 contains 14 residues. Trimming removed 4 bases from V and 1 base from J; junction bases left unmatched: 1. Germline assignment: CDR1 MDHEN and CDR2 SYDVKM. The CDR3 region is CASSSTGSNQPQHF. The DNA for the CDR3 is TGTGCCAGCAGTTCGACAGGGAGCAATCAGCCCCAGCATTTT.

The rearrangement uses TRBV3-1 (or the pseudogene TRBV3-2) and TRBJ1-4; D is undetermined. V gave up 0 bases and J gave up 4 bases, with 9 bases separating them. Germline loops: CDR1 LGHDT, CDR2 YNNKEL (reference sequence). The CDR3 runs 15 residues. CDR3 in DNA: TGTGCCAGCAGCCAAGAAAGTCATGTTAATGAAAAACTGTTTTTT. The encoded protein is CASSQESHVNEKLFF.

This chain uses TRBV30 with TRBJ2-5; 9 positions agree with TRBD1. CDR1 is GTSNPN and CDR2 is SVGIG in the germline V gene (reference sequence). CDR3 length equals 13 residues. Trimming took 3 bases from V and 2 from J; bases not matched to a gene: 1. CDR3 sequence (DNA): TGTGCCTGGAGAGGACAGGGGCAAGAGACCCAGTACTTC. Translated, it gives CAWRGQGQETQYF.

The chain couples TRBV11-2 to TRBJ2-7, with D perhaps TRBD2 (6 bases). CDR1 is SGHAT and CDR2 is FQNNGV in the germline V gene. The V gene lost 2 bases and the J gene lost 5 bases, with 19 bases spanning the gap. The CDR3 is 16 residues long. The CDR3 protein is CASSLILKSRGNEQYF. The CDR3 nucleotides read TGTGCCAGCAGCTTAATTCTAAAGTCGCGGGGAAACGAGCAGTACTTC.

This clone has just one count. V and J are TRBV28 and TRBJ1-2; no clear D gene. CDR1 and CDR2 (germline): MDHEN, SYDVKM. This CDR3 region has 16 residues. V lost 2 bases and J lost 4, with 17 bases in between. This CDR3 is CASSLEGWKGGYGYTF. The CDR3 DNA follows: TGTGCCAGCAGTTTAGAAGGATGGAAGGGCGGCTATGGCTACACCTTC.

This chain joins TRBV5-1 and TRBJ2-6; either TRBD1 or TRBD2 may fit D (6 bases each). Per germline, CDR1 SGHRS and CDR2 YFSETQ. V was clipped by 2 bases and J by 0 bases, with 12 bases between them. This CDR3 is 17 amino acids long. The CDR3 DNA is TGCGCCAGCAGCTTCCCGGGGGCTGGCTCTGGGGCCAACGTCCTGACTTTC. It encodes CASSFPGAGSGANVLTF.

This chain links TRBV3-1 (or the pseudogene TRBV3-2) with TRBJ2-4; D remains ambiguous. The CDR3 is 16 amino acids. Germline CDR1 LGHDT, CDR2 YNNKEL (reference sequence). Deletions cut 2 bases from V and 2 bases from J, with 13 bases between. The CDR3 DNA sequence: TGTGCCAGCAGCCAACTACAATCAGGACCCAAAAACATTCAGTACTTC. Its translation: CASSQLQSGPKNIQYF.

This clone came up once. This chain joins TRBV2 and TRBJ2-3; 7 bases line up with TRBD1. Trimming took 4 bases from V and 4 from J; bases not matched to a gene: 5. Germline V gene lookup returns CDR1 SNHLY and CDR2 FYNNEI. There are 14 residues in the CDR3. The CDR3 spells CASSVRQGPDTQYF. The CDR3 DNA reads TGTGCCAGCAGTGTTCGACAGGGACCAGATACGCAGTATTTT.

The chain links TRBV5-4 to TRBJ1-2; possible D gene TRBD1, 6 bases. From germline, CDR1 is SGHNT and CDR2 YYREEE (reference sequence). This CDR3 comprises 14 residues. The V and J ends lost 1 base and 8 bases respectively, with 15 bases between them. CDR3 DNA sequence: TGTGCCAGCAGCTTGTCGGGGGGGGCGAGGGGCTACACCTTC. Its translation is CASSLSGGARGYTF.

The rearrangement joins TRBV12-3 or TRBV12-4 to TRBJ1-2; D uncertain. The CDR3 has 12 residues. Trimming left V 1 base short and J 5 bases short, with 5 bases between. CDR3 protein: CASSLVGYGYTF. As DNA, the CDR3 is TGTGCCAGCAGTTTAGTCGGTTATGGCTACACCTTC.

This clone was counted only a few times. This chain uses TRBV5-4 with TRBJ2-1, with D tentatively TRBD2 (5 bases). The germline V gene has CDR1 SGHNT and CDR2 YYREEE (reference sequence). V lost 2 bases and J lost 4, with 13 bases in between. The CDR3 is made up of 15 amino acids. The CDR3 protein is CASSFEGTLYNEQFF. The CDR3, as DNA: TGTGCCAGCAGCTTTGAGGGTACCCTTTACAATGAGCAGTTCTTC.

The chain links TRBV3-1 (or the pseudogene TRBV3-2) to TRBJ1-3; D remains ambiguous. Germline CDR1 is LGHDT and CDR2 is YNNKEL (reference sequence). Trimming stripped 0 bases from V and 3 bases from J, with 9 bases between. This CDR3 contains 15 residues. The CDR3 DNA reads TGTGCCAGCAGCCAAGAATGGGGAATTGGAAACACCATATATTTT. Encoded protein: CASSQEWGIGNTIYF.

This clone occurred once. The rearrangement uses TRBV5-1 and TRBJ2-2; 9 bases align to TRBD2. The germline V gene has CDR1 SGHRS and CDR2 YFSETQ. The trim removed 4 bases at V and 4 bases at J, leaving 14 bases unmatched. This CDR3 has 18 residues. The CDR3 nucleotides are TGCGCCAGCAGCCGTCTAGCGGGAATGAGGGTGAGCACCGGGGAGCTGTTTTTT. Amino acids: CASSRLAGMRVSTGELFF.

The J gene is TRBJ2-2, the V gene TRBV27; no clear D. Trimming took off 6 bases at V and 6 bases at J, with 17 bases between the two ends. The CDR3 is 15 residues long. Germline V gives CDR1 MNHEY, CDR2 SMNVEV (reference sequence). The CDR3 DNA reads TGTGCCAGCAGGCTTGGAAAAAATAAGGCCGGGGAGCTGTTTTTT. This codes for CASRLGKNKAGELFF.

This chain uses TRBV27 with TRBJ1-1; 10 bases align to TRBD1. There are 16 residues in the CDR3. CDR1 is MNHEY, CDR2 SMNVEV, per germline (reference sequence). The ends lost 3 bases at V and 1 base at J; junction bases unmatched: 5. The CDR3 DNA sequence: TGTGCCAGCAGTTTGAAGAGGGACAGGGGGAACACTGAAGCTTTCTTT. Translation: CASSLKRDRGNTEAFF.

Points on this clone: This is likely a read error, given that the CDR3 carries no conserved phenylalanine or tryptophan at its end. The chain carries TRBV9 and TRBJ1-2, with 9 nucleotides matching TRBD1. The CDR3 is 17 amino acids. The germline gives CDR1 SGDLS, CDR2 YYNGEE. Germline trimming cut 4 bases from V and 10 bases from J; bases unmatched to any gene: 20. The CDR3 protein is CASSYSSGTGLISDYTL. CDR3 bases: TGTGCCAGCAGCTACTCCAGCGGGACAGGGCTAATTTCTGACTACACCCTC.

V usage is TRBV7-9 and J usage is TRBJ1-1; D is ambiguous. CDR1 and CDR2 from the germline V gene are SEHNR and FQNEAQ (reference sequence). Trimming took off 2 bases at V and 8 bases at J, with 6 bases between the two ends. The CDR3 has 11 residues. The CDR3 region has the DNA TGTGCCAGCAGCTTACAGGTCGAAGCTTTCTTT. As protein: CASSLQVEAFF.

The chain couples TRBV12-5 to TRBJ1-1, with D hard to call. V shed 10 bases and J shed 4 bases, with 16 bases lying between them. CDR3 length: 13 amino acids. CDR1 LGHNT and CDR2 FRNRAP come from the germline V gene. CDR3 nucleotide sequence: TGTGCTACCTTACGACGCTCGGCCACTGAAGCTTTCTTT. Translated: CATLRRSATEAFF.

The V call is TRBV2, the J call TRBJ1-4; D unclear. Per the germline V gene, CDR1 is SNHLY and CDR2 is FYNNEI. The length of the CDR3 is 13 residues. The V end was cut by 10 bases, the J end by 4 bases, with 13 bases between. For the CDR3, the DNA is TGTGCCACCAGAGAAGGGTATAATGAAAAACTGTTTTTT. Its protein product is CATREGYNEKLFF.

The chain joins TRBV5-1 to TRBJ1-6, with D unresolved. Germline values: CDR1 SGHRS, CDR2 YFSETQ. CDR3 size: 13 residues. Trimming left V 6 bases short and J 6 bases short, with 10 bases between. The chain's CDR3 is CASKSTVNSPLHF. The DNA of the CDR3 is TGCGCCAGCAAGTCCACGGTTAATTCACCCCTCCACTTT.

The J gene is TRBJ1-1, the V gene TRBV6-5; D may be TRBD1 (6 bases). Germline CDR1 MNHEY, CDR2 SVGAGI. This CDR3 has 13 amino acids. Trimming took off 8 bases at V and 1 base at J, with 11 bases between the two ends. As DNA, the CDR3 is TGTGCCAGCTGCTGGGGGCAGAACACTGAAGCTTTCTTT. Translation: CASCWGQNTEAFF.

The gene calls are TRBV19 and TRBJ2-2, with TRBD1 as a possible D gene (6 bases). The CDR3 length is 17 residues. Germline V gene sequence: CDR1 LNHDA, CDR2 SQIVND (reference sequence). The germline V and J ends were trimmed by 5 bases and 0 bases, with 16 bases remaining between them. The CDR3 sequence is CASSPKYRATNTGELFF. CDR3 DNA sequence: TGTGCCAGTAGTCCCAAGTACAGGGCGACGAACACCGGGGAGCTGTTTTTT.